A selection of T cell receptor beta chains follows, all from one sample in a study of brain T cells in children with intractable seizures. The repertoire was sequenced with immunoSEQ multiplex PCR; TCRdb's copy has only in-frame clones and lacks some. The sample carries around 70,000 clones, 90% to 95% recorded once. The sequenced sample was peripheral blood, obtained at surgery. The receptor source for this set is a boy under two years old with tuberous sclerosis and intractable seizures. CDR3s include the opening cysteine and the closing phenylalanine or tryptophan. D genes are given only for firm matches. The size entry is marked missing in some rows and otherwise reads once, few, many or a size class.

clone size	V gene	D gene	J gene	CDR3 protein	CDR3 DNA
.	TRBV20-1	.	TRBJ1-2	CSAPKQGGYTF	TGCAGTGCCCCTAAGCAGGGTGGCTACACCTTC
once	TRBV7-9	.	TRBJ1-2	CASSLVSGLWGPLYGYTF	TGTGCCAGCAGCTTAGTTTCCGGGTTGTGGGGACCGCTCTATGGCTACACCTTC
.	TRBV10-3	TRBD2	TRBJ2-5	CATKLAGGYQETQYF	TGTGCCACCAAGCTAGCGGGGGGGTACCAAGAGACCCAGTACTTC
.	TRBV11-2	.	TRBJ2-4	CASRPIRDQAKNIQYF	TGTGCCAGCAGACCTATACGGGATCAAGCCAAAAACATTCAGTACTTC
.	TRBV5-1	TRBD1	TRBJ2-7	CASSLRPGQNYEQYF	TGCGCCAGCAGCCTACGCCCGGGACAGAACTACGAGCAGTACTTC
.	TRBV4-2	TRBD2	TRBJ2-7	CASSQEERGGYEQYF	TGTGCCAGCAGCCAAGAAGAGCGGGGGGGATACGAGCAGTACTTC
.	TRBV3-1/TRBV3-2	.	TRBJ2-7	CASSQVPGLEQYF	TGTGCCAGCAGCCAAGTTCCGGGGCTGGAGCAGTACTTC
.	TRBV27	.	TRBJ2-3	CASSPDRKTDTQYF	TGTGCCAGCAGCCCGGACAGAAAGACAGATACGCAGTATTTT
.	TRBV2	.	TRBJ2-1	CATRGIGETFAGEQFF	TGTGCCACCAGGGGTATCGGGGAGACCTTTGCTGGTGAGCAGTTCTTC
once	TRBV7-2	TRBD2	TRBJ2-2	CASSGRLAGGGELFF	TGTGCCAGCAGCGGTAGACTAGCGGGAGGCGGGGAGCTGTTTTTT
.	TRBV29-1	TRBD2	TRBJ2-3	CSVGLAGSTDTQYF	TGCAGCGTTGGACTAGCGGGTAGCACAGATACGCAGTATTTT
few	TRBV28	.	TRBJ1-6	CASRTGGNSPLHF	TGTGCCAGCAGAACAGGAGGTAATTCACCCCTCCACTTT
.	TRBV25-1	.	TRBJ2-7	CASSEVYEQYF	TGTGCCAGCAGTGAGGTATACGAGCAGTACTTC
.	TRBV20-1	.	TRBJ2-7	CSAKTGHEQYF	TGCAGTGCTAAGACAGGCCACGAGCAGTACTTC
.	TRBV2	.	TRBJ2-4	CASSTHLAKNIQYF	TGTGCCAGCAGTACCCACTTAGCCAAAAACATTCAGTACTTC
.	TRBV11-3	.	TRBJ1-1	CASSLSGYTEAFF	TGTGCCAGCAGCTTATCAGGGTACACTGAAGCTTTCTTT
.	TRBV6-2/TRBV6-3	.	TRBJ1-1	CASSDWGSGAFF	TGTGCCAGCAGCGATTGGGGGAGTGGAGCTTTCTTT
.	TRBV19	.	TRBJ2-5	CASSIRRRSGGETQYF	TGTGCCAGTAGTATCAGACGACGGTCTGGTGGGGAGACCCAGTACTTC
.	TRBV11-2	.	TRBJ1-1	CASSWTLRNTEAFF	TGTGCCAGCAGCTGGACGCTGCGGAACACTGAAGCTTTCTTT
.	TRBV5-6	.	TRBJ1-1	CASSRTLHTEAFF	TGTGCCAGCAGTCGGACACTACACACTGAAGCTTTCTTT
.	TRBV27	TRBD1	TRBJ2-7	CASSQHDRAPYYEQYF	TGTGCCAGCAGTCAACACGACAGGGCACCCTACTACGAGCAGTACTTC
.	TRBV19	.	TRBJ2-3	CASSKAPDPRTDTQYF	TGTGCCAGTAGTAAGGCCCCTGATCCTCGCACAGATACGCAGTATTTT
.	TRBV27	.	TRBJ2-6	CASSSGFGANVLTF	TGTGCCAGCAGTTCAGGGTTTGGGGCCAACGTCCTGACTTTC
.	TRBV7-9	.	TRBJ1-2	CASSMLGGNHYGYTF	TGTGCCAGCAGCATGTTAGGGGGGAACCACTACGGCTACACCTTC
.	TRBV7-9	TRBD2	TRBJ2-7	CASSPREGGYEQYF	TGTGCCAGCAGCCCTCGGGAGGGCGGGTACGAGCAGTACTTC
.	TRBV7-2	.	TRBJ1-2	CASSPDWGGYTF	TGTGCCAGCAGCCCGGACTGGGGTGGCTACACCTTC
.	TRBV12-3/TRBV12-4	.	TRBJ1-1	CASNQGAEAFF	TGTGCCAGCAACCAGGGTGCTGAAGCTTTCTTT